Below, 20 T cell receptor beta chains from the same sample are listed, as sequenced in a study of blood T cell repertoires in COVID-19. Generated by immunoSEQ multiplex PCR, the TCRdb table keeps only in-frame clones and is missing some. This repertoire shows around 190,000 clones, approximately 85% found once; its top ten account for roughly 7.7%. Sequencing input: peripheral blood. These receptors all stem from a woman in her fifties or sixties with acute or convalescent COVID-19.

The CDR3 spells CASSVPGQETYGYTF. The CDR3 DNA reads TGTGCCAGCAGTGTACCGGGACAGGAGACATATGGCTACACCTTC. The gene calls are TRBV25-1 and TRBJ1-2, with 8 bases lining up with TRBD1. Germline V gene data show CDR1 as MGHDK and CDR2 as SYGVNS. This CDR3 region has 15 residues. V lost 4 bases and J lost 5; bases outside the gene matches: 9.

The chain combines TRBV9 with TRBJ2-1; maybe TRBD2 (6 bases). The V gene's germline CDR1 is SGDLS and CDR2 YYNGEE. The CDR3 covers 15 residues. The V and J ends lost 4 bases and 4 bases respectively, with 15 bases between them. CDR3 nucleotides: TGTGCCAGCAGCTCCGGGACTCGCGGATACAATGAGCAGTTCTTC. Translating gives CASSSGTRGYNEQFF. The full variable domain, completed using reference TRBV9 and TRBJ2-1, is DSGVTQTPKHLITATGQRVTLRCSPRSGDLSVYWYQQSLDQGLQFLIQYYNGEERAKGNILERFSAQQFPDLHSELNLSSLELGDSALYFCASSSGTRGYNEQFFGPGTRLTVL.

In its sample, this clone was seen once. The rearrangement links TRBV5-4 to TRBJ1-2, with D perhaps matching TRBD1 (5 bases). Germline V gene data show CDR1 as SGHNT and CDR2 as YYREEE (reference sequence). Trimming shortened V by 4 bases and J by 6 bases, and 19 bases separated the two germline ends. The CDR3 totals 15 residues. CDR3 loop: CASSGRDSWRDGYTF. In nucleotides, the CDR3 is TGTGCCAGCAGCGGGCGGGACTCCTGGCGTGATGGCTACACCTTC.

The chain uses TRBV24-1 and TRBJ2-1; no clear D. This CDR3 contains 14 residues. Deletions cut 5 bases from V and 3 bases from J, with 10 bases between. Germline V gene sequence: CDR1 KGHDR, CDR2 SFDVKD. The CDR3 DNA reads as TGTGCCACCAGTGGGGCCCCGGACTACAATGAGCAGTTCTTC. The encoded protein is CATSGAPDYNEQFF.

The rearrangement links TRBV6-4 to TRBJ1-1, with D possibly matching TRBD1 (6 bases). The CDR3 is 14 residues long. V was cut by 6 bases and J by 0 bases, with 11 bases left in between. Per the germline V gene, CDR1 is MRHNA and CDR2 is SNTAGT. In nucleotides, the CDR3 is TGTGCCAGCAGACGAGACAGGTTGAACACTGAAGCTTTCTTT. It translates to CASRRDRLNTEAFF.

The chain recombines TRBV19 with TRBJ2-1; 7 bases map to TRBD2. Germline lookup yields CDR1 LNHDA and CDR2 SQIVND (reference sequence). The CDR3 has 17 amino acids. The V and J ends lost 3 bases and 5 bases, in that order; junction bases with no gene match: 13. The CDR3 loop is CASSIPSGGPTHNEQFF. The DNA of the CDR3 is TGTGCCAGTAGTATCCCCTCGGGAGGCCCCACCCACAATGAGCAGTTCTTC.

The rearrangement links TRBV5-4 to TRBJ2-3; possibly TRBD2 for D (5 bases). Per germline, CDR1 SGHNT and CDR2 YYREEE (reference sequence). V lost 0 bases and J 0 bases, leaving 8 bases between the germline ends. This CDR3 comprises 15 residues. Here the CDR3 reads CASSLGGPSTDTQYF. DNA of the CDR3: TGTGCCAGCAGCTTGGGCGGGCCAAGCACAGATACGCAGTATTTT.

The chain employs TRBV5-1 and TRBJ2-5; 8 bases agree with TRBD1. Germline CDR1 and CDR2: SGHRS and YFSETQ. This CDR3 is built from 15 residues. Losses at the gene ends were 3 bases for V and 5 bases for J; bases not matched to a gene: 9. The CDR3 DNA is TGCGCCAGCAGCTCTCAGGGGGCGCCTCGGGAGACCCAGTACTTC. This sequence encodes CASSSQGAPRETQYF. Filled out from reference TRBV5-1 and TRBJ2-5, the complete variable domain reads KAGVTQTPRYLIKTRGQQVTLSCSPISGHRSVSWYQQTPGQGLQFLFEYFSETQRNKGNFPGRFSGRQFSNSRSEMNVSTLELGDSALYLCASSSQGAPRETQYFGPGTRLLVL.

The chain has TRBV25-1 and TRBJ2-1, with TRBD1 matching over 8 bases. V lost 6 bases to trimming and J lost 4 bases; unmatched junction nucleotides: 5. The CDR3 covers 14 residues. Germline V gives CDR1 MGHDK, CDR2 SYGVNS. The CDR3 coding sequence is TGTGCCAGCAGGAGACAGGGGCTTTACAATGAGCAGTTCTTC. It encodes CASRRQGLYNEQFF.

The chain is built from TRBV11-3 and TRBJ1-4, with unresolved D. This CDR3 is built from 16 residues. Germline loops: CDR1 SGHNT, CDR2 YENEEA. The V and J ends lost 2 bases and 7 bases respectively, with 17 bases between them. The DNA of the CDR3 is TGTGCCAGCAGCTTAAAGGCCAGAGCAGGAGGTGAAAAACTGTTTTTT. Its protein is CASSLKARAGGEKLFF.

The chain employs TRBV5-4 and TRBJ2-7; TRBD1 matches 9 bases. This CDR3 is 15 amino acids long. Germline values: CDR1 SGHNT, CDR2 YYREEE (reference sequence). The junction had 4 bases not matched to a gene; V was cut back by 0 bases and J by 3 bases. CDR3 protein: CASSLEQGAFYEQYF. The CDR3 nucleotides read TGTGCCAGCAGCTTGGAACAGGGGGCGTTCTACGAGCAGTACTTC.

The genes are TRBV18 and TRBJ2-1; 16 bases are shared with TRBD2. Trimming removed 2 bases from V and 8 bases from J; junction bases left unmatched: 6. The CDR3 contains 17 residues. Per germline, CDR1 KGHSH and CDR2 LQKENI. The CDR3 region has the DNA TGTGCCAGCTCACCAAGGGGACTAGCGGGAGGGCCAGATGAGCAGTTCTTC. It codes for CASSPRGLAGGPDEQFF.

This sequence joins TRBV12-3 or TRBV12-4 and TRBJ2-1; possible D gene TRBD1, 6 bases. V lost 7 bases and J 10 bases, leaving 17 bases between the germline ends. This CDR3 is built from 13 residues. The CDR3 DNA sequence: TGTGCCAGCAATCGGGACACCCTGAGGGAGCAGTTCTTC. Translating it yields CASNRDTLREQFF.

This chain connects TRBV5-1 to TRBJ1-1; TRBD1 aligns across 12 bases. Germline CDR1 reads SGHRS; CDR2 reads YFSETQ. This CDR3 has 18 amino acids. The V and J ends lost 3 bases and 6 bases, in that order; junction bases with no gene match: 15. CDR3 residues: CASSWTGTGGFGGPEAFF. DNA for the CDR3: TGCGCCAGCAGCTGGACCGGGACAGGGGGCTTCGGTGGCCCTGAAGCTTTCTTT.

The gene calls are TRBV5-1 and TRBJ2-5; 11 nucleotides match TRBD2. Germline trimming cut 7 bases from V and 4 bases from J; bases unmatched to any gene: 6. This CDR3 region has 14 residues. Germline V CDR1 and CDR2: SGHRS, YFSETQ. CDR3 DNA: TGCGCCAGCGGTCTAGCGGGAGGTTCAGAGACCCAGTACTTC. Its translation is CASGLAGGSETQYF.

This rearrangement joins TRBV25-1 to TRBJ2-1; the D gene is possibly TRBD2 (6 bases). CDR3 length equals 14 residues. Looked up from germline, CDR1 is MGHDK and CDR2 is SYGVNS. V lost 2 bases and J 5 bases, leaving 10 bases between the germline ends. In DNA form, the CDR3 reads TGTGCCAGCAGTGAAATTGGCGGGGACAATGAGCAGTTCTTC. This sequence encodes CASSEIGGDNEQFF.

V usage is TRBV5-1 and J usage is TRBJ2-5; 9 bases align to TRBD1. The CDR3 spans 14 residues. J gave up 5 bases and V 2 bases, and 4 bases lay outside the gene matches. Germline V CDR1 and CDR2: SGHRS, YFSETQ. The CDR3 spells CASSLTGTGETQYF. The CDR3 nucleotides read TGCGCCAGCAGCTTAACAGGGACAGGGGAGACCCAGTACTTC. The full variable domain, in which reference TRBV5-1 and TRBJ2-5 provide the parts outside the CDR3, is KAGVTQTPRYLIKTRGQQVTLSCSPISGHRSVSWYQQTPGQGLQFLFEYFSETQRNKGNFPGRFSGRQFSNSRSEMNVSTLELGDSALYLCASSLTGTGETQYFGPGTRLLVL.

J is TRBJ1-1 and V is TRBV19; a possible D gene is TRBD1 (5 bases). Per germline, CDR1 LNHDA and CDR2 SQIVND (reference sequence). This CDR3 contains 15 residues. V was clipped by 1 base and J by 4 bases, with 13 bases between them. This CDR3 reads CASSIALRVPTEAFF. CDR3 bases: TGTGCCAGTAGTATAGCCCTCAGGGTTCCCACTGAAGCTTTCTTT.

The chain links TRBV6-6 to TRBJ2-1; no definite D call. The V and J ends lost 6 bases and 5 bases respectively, with 20 bases between them. The CDR3 consists of 16 residues. Germline CDR1 and CDR2: MNHNY and SVGAGI (reference sequence). For the CDR3, the DNA is TGTGCCAGCAGCTCTATTGGAAGGCGAGGAGACAATGAGCAGTTCTTC. The encoded protein is CASSSIGRRGDNEQFF.

The rearrangement uses TRBV4-1 and TRBJ1-1, with D uncertain. CDR1 and CDR2 (germline): MGHRA, YSYEKL. Trimming stripped 2 bases from V and 9 bases from J, with 13 bases between. This CDR3 has 13 amino acids. DNA of the CDR3: TGCGCCAGCAGCCAACCTCTTAGCACCCAAGCTTTCTTT. Translated, it gives CASSQPLSTQAFF.